One and the same sample provided the 13 T cell receptor beta chains below, sequenced in a study of T cells in Graves' hyperthyroidism and ophthalmopathy. The investigators amplified TCR beta CDR3 regions from RNA transcripts. During a first-round RT-PCR of the TCR CDR3, the HTBI primer set was used. TCRdb ran MiXCR on the multiplex PCR reads and lists one entry per CDR3 protein. The data contain around 340,000 distinct CDR3 sequences, roughly 21% of them seen just once; the ten biggest clones take up around 48%. The sequenced sample consisted of blood. These receptors came from a woman in her forties or fifties with Graves' hyperthyroidism.

The rearrangement uses TRBV30 and TRBJ2-3; 9 nucleotides match TRBD2. After removal of 0 bases from V and 5 bases from J, the junction contained 6 bases not matched to a gene. This CDR3 contains 15 residues. Germline V gives CDR1 GTSNPN, CDR2 SVGIG (reference sequence). This CDR3 is CAWSVAGGRGDTQYF. CDR3 nucleotides: TGTGCCTGGAGTGTAGCGGGGGGCCGGGGAGATACGCAGTATTTT.

This rearrangement joins TRBV2 to TRBJ2-1; 10 bases line up with TRBD2. V was pared by 5 bases and J by 6 bases, with 4 bases of the junction left unmatched. The CDR3 extends over 14 amino acids. Looked up from germline, CDR1 is SNHLY and CDR2 is FYNNEI. CDR3: CASSTGTSVNEQFF. The CDR3 DNA reads as TGTGCCAGCAGTACCGGGACTAGCGTCAATGAGCAGTTCTTC.

The sample holds many counts of this clonotype. The chain has TRBV28 and TRBJ1-1; TRBD1 might be the D (6 bases). The V gene lost 5 bases and the J gene lost 4 bases, with 11 bases spanning the gap. This CDR3 is built from 13 residues. CDR1 is MDHEN, CDR2 SYDVKM, per germline. The CDR3 is CASSQQGFTEAFF. The CDR3 nucleotides are TGTGCCAGCAGTCAACAGGGATTCACTGAAGCTTTCTTT.

This clonotype was picked up many times. This sequence joins TRBV6-1 and TRBJ1-1; no clear D gene. Germline lookup yields CDR1 MNHNS and CDR2 SASEGT. The V end was cut by 6 bases, the J end by 1 base, with 12 bases between. This CDR3 spans 14 amino acids. This chain's CDR3 is CASSVLPRNTEAFF. The CDR3 region has the DNA TGTGCCAGCAGCGTATTACCGAGGAACACTGAAGCTTTCTTT.

This clonotype was seen ten or more times. The V and J genes are TRBV7-3 and TRBJ1-1; D call uncertain. The CDR3 runs to 12 residues. Trimming shortened V by 5 bases and J by 11 bases, and 15 bases separated the two germline ends. CDR1 SGHTA and CDR2 FQGTGA come from the germline V gene. The CDR3 region has the DNA TGTGCCAGCAGCGGCACACGCCAAGAGGCTTTCTTT. Translated: CASSGTRQEAFF.

The chain couples TRBV6-1 to TRBJ2-7, with D possibly being TRBD2 (5 bases). CDR1 is MNHNS and CDR2 is SASEGT in the germline V gene. The ends were cut back, 2 bases at V and 4 bases at J, with 18 bases in the middle. CDR3 size: 16 residues. Here the CDR3 reads CASSEPWLADDYEQYF. Written as DNA, the CDR3 is TGTGCCAGCAGTGAACCCTGGCTAGCAGACGATTACGAGCAGTACTTC.

J is TRBJ2-2 and V is TRBV10-3, with D perhaps TRBD1 (7 bases). Germline CDR1 ENHRY, CDR2 SYGVKD. Deletions cut 11 bases from V and 0 bases from J, with 19 bases between. The CDR3 runs 16 residues. The CDR3 loop is CASEGSGQPNTGELFF. Written as DNA, the CDR3 is TGTGCCTCGGAGGGGTCGGGACAGCCGAACACCGGGGAGCTGTTTTTT.

The rearrangement uses TRBV5-1 and TRBJ2-2, with D uncertain. The germline V gene encodes CDR1 SGHRS and CDR2 YFSETQ. Trimming left V 4 bases short and J 3 bases short, with 7 bases between. The CDR3 covers 13 residues. The CDR3 region has the DNA TGCGCCAGCAGCCCCCGGGACACCGGGGAGCTGTTTTTT. It is translated as CASSPRDTGELFF.

This clonotype was recorded many times. The rearrangement links TRBV20-1 to TRBJ2-5; 10 bases line up with TRBD1. This CDR3 spans 13 amino acids. After removal of 5 bases from V and 2 bases from J, the junction contained 2 bases not matched to a gene. In germline, CDR1 is DFQATT, CDR2 SNEGSKA (reference sequence). CDR3 in DNA: TGCAGTGCTGCGGACAGGGGGCAAGAGACCCAGTACTTC. It yields the protein CSAADRGQETQYF.

V usage is TRBV12-3 or TRBV12-4 and J usage is TRBJ1-5, with unresolved D. The germline V and J ends were trimmed by 6 bases and 3 bases, with 12 bases remaining between them. The CDR3 has 14 residues. The CDR3 is CASRYGVYNQPQHF. The CDR3 region has the DNA TGTGCCAGCAGATATGGGGTGTACAATCAGCCCCAGCATTTT.

The chain combines TRBV7-3 with TRBJ1-1, with D possibly being TRBD1 (5 bases). The V gene lost 1 base and the J gene lost 4 bases, with 7 bases spanning the gap. The length of the CDR3 is 13 residues. Germline CDR1 reads SGHTA; CDR2 reads FQGTGA. CDR3 DNA: TGTGCCAGCAGCTTAAAAAGGGGCACTGAAGCTTTCTTT. Translated, it gives CASSLKRGTEAFF.

Only one count was recorded for this clonotype. With a much larger clone just one base away, this may be a read error. The rearrangement joins TRBV29-1 to TRBJ1-1; tentative D call: TRBD1 (5 bases). The CDR3 covers 13 residues. Germline V gene lookup returns CDR1 SQVTM and CDR2 ANQGSEA. Trimming cost V 4 bases and J 4 bases, with 13 bases left between them. CDR3 region: CSVVPAGRTEAFF. Here the CDR3 DNA reads TGCAGCGTTGTTCCGGCGGGACGCACTGAAGCTTTCTTT.

This clonotype was observed at least ten times. The chain uses TRBV5-1 and TRBJ2-2; TRBD1 aligns across 9 bases. Per the germline V gene, CDR1 is SGHRS and CDR2 is YFSETQ. CDR3 length: 20 residues. The V gene end was trimmed by 3 bases and the J gene end by 4 bases; junction bases not matched to a gene: 19. The DNA of the CDR3 is TGCGCCAGCAGCTCCCGCCCCGGGACAGGGACGAGCGCGGGCACCGGGGAGCTGTTTTTT. It translates to CASSSRPGTGTSAGTGELFF.